This T cell receptor beta chain was sequenced in a study of T cells in tumors after PD-1 blockade. A single count supports this clone. Profiling relied on immunoSEQ multiplex PCR, and the TCRdb table lists in-frame clones only, not all of them. The sample contains around 49,000 clones, 81% of which appear only once. This CDR3 contains 15 residues. Germline-derived CDR1 and CDR2 are SGHRS and YFSETQ. V shed 4 bases and J shed 5 bases, with 15 bases lying between them. The V and J genes are TRBV5-1 and TRBJ1-4; unclear D gene. The receptor was isolated from a human donor with basal cell carcinoma. Sequenced material: PBMCs, taken before anti-PD-1 treatment. The CDR3 region has the DNA TGCGCCAGCAGCCTGGAACCTACGTTAAATGAAAAACTGTTTTTT. Amino acids: CASSLEPTLNEKLFF.